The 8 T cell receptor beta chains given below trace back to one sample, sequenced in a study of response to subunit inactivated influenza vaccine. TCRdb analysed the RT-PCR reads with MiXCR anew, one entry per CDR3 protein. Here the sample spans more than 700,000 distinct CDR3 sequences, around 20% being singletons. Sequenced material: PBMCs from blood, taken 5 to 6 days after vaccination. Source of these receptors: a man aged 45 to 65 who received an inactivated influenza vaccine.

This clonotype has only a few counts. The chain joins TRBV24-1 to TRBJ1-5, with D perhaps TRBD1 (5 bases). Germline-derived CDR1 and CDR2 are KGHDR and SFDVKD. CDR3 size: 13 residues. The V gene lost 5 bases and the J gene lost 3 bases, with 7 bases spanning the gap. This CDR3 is CATSAGYNQPQHF. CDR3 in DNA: TGTGCCACCAGTGCAGGGTACAATCAGCCCCAGCATTTT.

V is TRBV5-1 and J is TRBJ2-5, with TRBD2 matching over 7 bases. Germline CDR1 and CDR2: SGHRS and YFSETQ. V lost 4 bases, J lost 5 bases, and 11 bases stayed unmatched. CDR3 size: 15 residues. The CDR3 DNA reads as TGCGCCAGCAGCGTGCTACTAGCGACGGAGGAGACCCAGTACTTC. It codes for CASSVLLATEETQYF. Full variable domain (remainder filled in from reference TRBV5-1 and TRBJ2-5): KAGVTQTPRYLIKTRGQQVTLSCSPISGHRSVSWYQQTPGQGLQFLFEYFSETQRNKGNFPGRFSGRQFSNSRSEMNVSTLELGDSALYLCASSVLLATEETQYFGPGTRLLVL.

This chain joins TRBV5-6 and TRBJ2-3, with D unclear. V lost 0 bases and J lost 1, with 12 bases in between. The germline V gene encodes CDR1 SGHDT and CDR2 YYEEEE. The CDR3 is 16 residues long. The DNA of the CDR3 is TGTGCCAGCAGCTTGGAGGGTAGCCCCCGCACAGATACGCAGTATTTT. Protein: CASSLEGSPRTDTQYF.

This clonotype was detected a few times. The CDR3 here is CASSLASGGFPYNEQFF. DNA for the CDR3: TGTGCCAGCAGCTTAGCTAGCGGGGGTTTCCCCTACAATGAGCAGTTCTTC. The J gene is TRBJ2-1, the V gene TRBV7-9; 9 bases match TRBD2. CDR1 is SEHNR, CDR2 FQNEAQ, per germline (reference sequence). The V segment lost 0 bases and the J segment 2 bases; nucleotides outside the gene matches: 5. This CDR3 has 17 amino acids.

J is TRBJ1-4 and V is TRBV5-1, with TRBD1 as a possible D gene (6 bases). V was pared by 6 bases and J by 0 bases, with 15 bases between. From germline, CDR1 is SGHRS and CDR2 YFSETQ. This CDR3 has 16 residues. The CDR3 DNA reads TGCGCCAGCAATCTGGGGGGGCTCGCAACTAATGAAAAACTGTTTTTT. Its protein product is CASNLGGLATNEKLFF.

The CDR3 DNA sequence: TGTGCCAGCAGTTACTCGAACGGGGTAGAGACCCAGTACTTC. Protein: CASSYSNGVETQYF. The V and J genes are TRBV6-5 and TRBJ2-5; weak D call: TRBD2 (5 bases). This CDR3 spans 14 amino acids. V shed 0 bases and J shed 4 bases, with 9 bases lying between them. The germline gives CDR1 MNHEY, CDR2 SVGAGI.

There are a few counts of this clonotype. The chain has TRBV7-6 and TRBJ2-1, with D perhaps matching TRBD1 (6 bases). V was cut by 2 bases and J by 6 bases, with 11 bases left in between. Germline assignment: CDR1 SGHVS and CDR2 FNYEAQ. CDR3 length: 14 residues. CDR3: CASSLIQGSNEQFF. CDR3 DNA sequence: TGTGCCAGCAGCTTAATACAGGGTTCCAATGAGCAGTTCTTC.

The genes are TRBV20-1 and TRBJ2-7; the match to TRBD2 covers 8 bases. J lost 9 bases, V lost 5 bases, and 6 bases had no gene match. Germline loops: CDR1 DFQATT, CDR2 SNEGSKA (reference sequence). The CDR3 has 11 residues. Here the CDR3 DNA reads TGCAGTGCTTACGGGAGGGCTTCGCAGTACTTC. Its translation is CSAYGRASQYF.